Only a few counts were recorded for the clone carrying this TCR beta chain. Its matching antigen is unknown. It was after nine to ten days of culture that CD4+ T cells were isolated. This sample stems from a study of vaccination effects on CD4 cells after COVID-19. Across the study: Sequencing in the ViraFEST assay came after antigen-specific CD4+ T cells had been expanded with viral peptide pools, which were used to stimulate PBMC. All study participants received two doses of BNT162b2 or mRNA-1273 vaccine. Two recovered convalescent patients were sampled 16 days and one week pre-vaccination.

Points from the study as a whole: Whether induced by infection or by vaccine, clones showed marked clonal contraction late after vaccination.

This CDR3 is 13 amino acids long. V shed 8 bases and J shed 2 bases, with 10 bases lying between them. Germline values: CDR1 LNHDA, CDR2 SQIVND (reference sequence). Sequencing used immunoSEQ multiplex PCR; TCRdb keeps in-frame clones, though not all of them. The repertoire holds about 45,000 clones, with around 76% as singletons. The V gene is TRBV19, the J gene TRBJ1-5; D might be TRBD1 (5 bases). The TCR originated in a human donor who had a prior SARS-CoV-2 infection. Sequenced here: CD4+ T cells from PBMCs cultured without peptide, sampled before COVID-19 vaccination. This CDR3 reads CASSGTGNQPQHF. The CDR3 nucleotides read TGTGCCAGTTCCGGGACGGGCAATCAGCCCCAGCATTTT.